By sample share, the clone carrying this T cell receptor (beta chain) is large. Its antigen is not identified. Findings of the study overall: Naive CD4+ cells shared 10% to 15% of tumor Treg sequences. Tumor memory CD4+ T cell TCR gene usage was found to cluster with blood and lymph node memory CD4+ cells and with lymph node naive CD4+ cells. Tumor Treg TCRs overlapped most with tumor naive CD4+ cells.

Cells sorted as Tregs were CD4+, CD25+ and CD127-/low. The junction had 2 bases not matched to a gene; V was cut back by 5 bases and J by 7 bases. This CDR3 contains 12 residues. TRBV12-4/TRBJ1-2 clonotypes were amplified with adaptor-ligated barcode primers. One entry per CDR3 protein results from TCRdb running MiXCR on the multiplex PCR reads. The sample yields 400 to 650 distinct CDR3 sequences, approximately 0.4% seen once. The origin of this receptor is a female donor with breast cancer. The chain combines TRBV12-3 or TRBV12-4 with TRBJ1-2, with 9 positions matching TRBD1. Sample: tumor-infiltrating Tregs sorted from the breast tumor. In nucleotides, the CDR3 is TGTGCCAGCAGTGGGGACAGGGCTGGCTACACCTTC. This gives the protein CASSGDRAGYTF.